A single sample gave rise to the 25 T cell receptor beta chains below, sequenced in a study of blood T cell repertoires in COVID-19. Only in-frame clones appear in the TCRdb table, and some are missing; sequencing was by immunoSEQ multiplex PCR. This table holds tens of thousands of clones, 81% found once. Input material: peripheral blood. These receptors originate from a woman of 80 years or more with active or convalescent COVID-19.

This chain joins TRBV5-1 and TRBJ2-1; TRBD2 matches 8 bases. Germline loops: CDR1 SGHRS, CDR2 YFSETQ. The V gene end was trimmed by 4 bases and the J gene end by 5 bases; junction bases not matched to a gene: 8. The CDR3 is made up of 15 amino acids. The CDR3 DNA follows: TGCGCCAGCAGCCCGACGGGGGGGCGTAACAATGAGCAGTTCTTC. Amino acid sequence: CASSPTGGRNNEQFF.

This sequence joins TRBV25-1 and TRBJ1-2, with 7 bases fitting TRBD1. The germline CDR1 and CDR2 sequences are MGHDK and SYGVNS. The ends lost 2 bases at V and 7 bases at J; junction bases unmatched: 13. The length of the CDR3 is 16 residues. The CDR3 loop reads CASSERQGKLEAGYTF. CDR3 DNA sequence: TGTGCCAGCAGTGAACGACAGGGAAAGTTAGAGGCTGGCTACACCTTC.

The V and J genes are TRBV10-2 and TRBJ1-1, with 7 bases lining up with TRBD1. The V gene end was trimmed by 7 bases and the J gene end by 4 bases; junction bases not matched to a gene: 12. Per germline, CDR1 WSHSY and CDR2 SAAADI. The CDR3 totals 15 residues. CDR3 DNA sequence: TGCGCCAGCAAGGACAGGACGGGTGCGGGCACTGAAGCTTTCTTT. As protein: CASKDRTGAGTEAFF.

The chain combines TRBV19 with TRBJ2-1; TRBD1 matches at 9 bases. The germline V gene encodes CDR1 LNHDA and CDR2 SQIVND (reference sequence). V was clipped by 6 bases and J by 1 base; unmatched bases: 4. The CDR3 spans 15 residues. The CDR3 DNA follows: TGTGCCAGTAGCAGGACAGGGGATTCCTACAATGAGCAGTTCTTC. Protein: CASSRTGDSYNEQFF. Using reference TRBV19 and TRBJ2-1 for the parts outside the CDR3, the full variable domain is DGGITQSPKYLFRKEGQNVTLSCEQNLNHDAMYWYRQDPGQGLRLIYYSQIVNDFQKGDIAEGYSVSREKKESFPLTVTSAQKNPTAFYLCASSRTGDSYNEQFFGPGTRLTVL.

The J gene is TRBJ2-1, the V gene TRBV4-1; possibly TRBD1 for D (5 bases). CDR1 is MGHRA, CDR2 YSYEKL, per germline. The length of the CDR3 is 13 residues. The ends were cut back, 5 bases at V and 5 bases at J, with 10 bases in the middle. This CDR3 reads CASSLAGNNEQFF. The CDR3, as DNA: TGCGCCAGCAGCTTGGCAGGGAACAATGAGCAGTTCTTC.

The chain is built from TRBV7-9 and TRBJ1-5; D may be TRBD1 (6 bases). The CDR3 spans 12 residues. Germline lookup yields CDR1 SEHNR and CDR2 FQNEAQ (reference sequence). Trimming took off 1 base at V and 11 bases at J, with 9 bases between the two ends. This CDR3 is CASSLDDRSQHF. The CDR3 bases are TGTGCCAGCAGCTTAGACGACAGGTCCCAGCATTTT.

This chain links TRBV9 with TRBJ2-2, with TRBD2 identical over 9 bases. Germline assignment: CDR1 SGDLS and CDR2 YYNGEE. V shed 0 bases, J shed 3 bases, and the junction held 3 bases outside the gene matches. This CDR3 is 16 amino acids long. The CDR3 sequence: CASSVVSGGYTGELFF. DNA of the CDR3: TGTGCCAGCAGCGTAGTTAGCGGGGGTTACACCGGGGAGCTGTTTTTT.

The chain carries TRBV9 and TRBJ2-1, with D tentatively TRBD1 (6 bases). The germline gives CDR1 SGDLS, CDR2 YYNGEE. The CDR3 extends over 17 amino acids. The V end was cut by 4 bases, the J end by 0 bases, with 17 bases between. DNA for the CDR3: TGTGCCAGCAGCTCCCCTGGACAGACGAGCTCCTACAATGAGCAGTTCTTC. The encoded protein is CASSSPGQTSSYNEQFF.

This clone was found a few times. The rearrangement links TRBV2 to TRBJ1-6; tentatively, D is TRBD1 (6 bases). V shed 7 bases and J shed 1 base, with 14 bases lying between them. Germline V gene sequence: CDR1 SNHLY, CDR2 FYNNEI. The CDR3 has 16 amino acids. CDR3 loop: CASTGRGRSYNSPLHF. The CDR3 DNA follows: TGTGCCAGCACGGGGCGGGGGCGTTCCTATAATTCACCCCTCCACTTT.

The chain recombines TRBV9 with TRBJ1-6, with TRBD1 matching 9 bases. CDR1 and CDR2 (germline): SGDLS, YYNGEE. Trimming at V came to 4 bases and at J to 0 bases, leaving 8 bases not matched to a gene. The CDR3 has 18 residues. DNA for the CDR3: TGTGCCAGCAGCCCTCGACAGGGGGGAAGCTCCTATAATTCACCCCTCCACTTT. Translating it yields CASSPRQGGSSYNSPLHF.

V and J are TRBV6-4 and TRBJ2-3; perhaps TRBD2 as D (7 bases). This CDR3 is 14 amino acids long. Trimming took 0 bases from V and 6 from J, leaving 10 bases between them. The germline CDR1 and CDR2 sequences are MRHNA and SNTAGT. The CDR3 region has the DNA TGTGCCAGCAGTGACTCGGGGGGGCGCGATACGCAGTATTTT. Its translation: CASSDSGGRDTQYF.

V is TRBV5-4 and J is TRBJ1-2; D is unclear. This CDR3 region has 15 residues. Germline assignment: CDR1 SGHNT and CDR2 YYREEE (reference sequence). The V and J ends lost 4 bases and 4 bases respectively, with 17 bases between them. This chain's CDR3 is CASSLGDGKGYGYTF. DNA of the CDR3: TGTGCCAGCAGCCTGGGAGACGGGAAGGGCTATGGCTACACCTTC. The variable domain in full, with the rest retrieved from reference TRBV5-4 and TRBJ1-2, is ETGVTQSPTHLIKTRGQQVTLRCSSQSGHNTVSWYQQALGQGPQFIFQYYREEENGRGNFPPRFSGLQFPNYSSELNVNALELDDSALYLCASSLGDGKGYGYTFGSGTRLTVV.

This clone was recorded a few times. V usage is TRBV10-1 and J usage is TRBJ2-1; D is possibly TRBD2 (6 bases). The V gene lost 5 bases and the J gene lost 4 bases, with 12 bases spanning the gap. The CDR3 runs 14 residues. The germline CDR1 and CDR2 sequences are WNHNN and SYGVQD (reference sequence). In nucleotides, the CDR3 is TGCGCCAGCAGTCCGGGAGCGGCTTACAATGAGCAGTTCTTC. Protein product: CASSPGAAYNEQFF.

The chain couples TRBV24-1 to TRBJ2-1; D is ambiguous. Per the germline V gene, CDR1 is KGHDR and CDR2 is SFDVKD. V lost 5 bases to trimming and J lost 4 bases, with 8 bases between them. CDR3 length: 13 amino acids. The CDR3, as DNA: TGTGCCACCAGTGGGCTAGGTTACAATGAGCAGTTCTTC. This sequence encodes CATSGLGYNEQFF.

This sequence joins TRBV6-1 and TRBJ2-1; 13 bases agree with TRBD2. V was pared by 3 bases and J by 0 bases, with 11 bases of the junction left unmatched. The CDR3 sequence is 20 residues long. CDR1 MNHNS and CDR2 SASEGT come from the germline V gene. The CDR3 spells CASSEYPGTSGENSYNEQFF. DNA for the CDR3: TGTGCCAGCAGTGAGTACCCCGGGACTAGCGGGGAGAACTCCTACAATGAGCAGTTCTTC.

The genes are TRBV3-1 (or the pseudogene TRBV3-2) and TRBJ1-4; weak D call: TRBD1 (6 bases). The CDR3 contains 13 residues. V was trimmed by 4 bases and J by 11 bases, leaving 14 bases between them. Germline V gene data show CDR1 as LGHDT and CDR2 as YNNKEL (reference sequence). The CDR3 reads CASSPDSPPKLFF. Here the CDR3 DNA reads TGTGCCAGCAGCCCGGACAGTCCTCCGAAACTGTTTTTT.

The V call is TRBV2, the J call TRBJ1-2; D is undetermined. Deletions cut 1 base from V and 7 bases from J, with 7 bases between. CDR1 is SNHLY and CDR2 is FYNNEI in the germline V gene. The CDR3 consists of 12 residues. The CDR3 sequence: CASSEDSLGYTF. In DNA, the CDR3 is TGTGCCAGCAGTGAAGACAGTCTTGGCTACACCTTC.

The V and J genes are TRBV10-3 and TRBJ1-1; D is possibly TRBD1 (6 bases). The CDR3 consists of 13 residues. Trimming cost V 7 bases and J 0 bases, with 9 bases left between them. Germline CDR1 reads ENHRY; CDR2 reads SYGVKD. CDR3 residues: CAITDSMNTEAFF. The DNA for the CDR3 is TGTGCCATCACGGACAGCATGAACACTGAAGCTTTCTTT.

V gene TRBV4-2 combines with J gene TRBJ1-4, with 8 bases that match TRBD1. This CDR3 region has 15 residues. With 4 bases clipped from V and 7 bases from J, the junction kept 8 bases outside the gene matches. The germline gives CDR1 LGHNA, CDR2 YNFKEQ. The CDR3 region is CASSPSWTGREKLFF. The CDR3 coding sequence is TGTGCCAGCAGCCCAAGCTGGACAGGGCGTGAAAAACTGTTTTTT.

CDR3: CASSVRTDTGELFF. The CDR3, as DNA: TGCGCCAGCAGCGTACGGACAGACACCGGGGAGCTGTTTTTT. The chain joins TRBV5-1 to TRBJ2-2; the D gene is possibly TRBD1 (6 bases). V shed 4 bases and J shed 3 bases, with 10 bases lying between them. The CDR3 length is 14 residues. From germline, CDR1 is SGHRS and CDR2 YFSETQ.

This chain uses TRBV9 with TRBJ2-3; 11 nucleotides align to TRBD2. Unmatched junction bases numbered 6, after V lost 4 bases and J lost 2 bases. The length of the CDR3 is 16 residues. Germline CDR1 reads SGDLS; CDR2 reads YYNGEE. The CDR3 DNA sequence: TGTGCCAGCAGCCTAGGGACTAGCGGAACCACAGATACGCAGTATTTT. It codes for CASSLGTSGTTDTQYF.

V and J are TRBV7-9 and TRBJ1-1; D remains ambiguous. The CDR3 loop spans 15 amino acids. Germline lookup yields CDR1 SEHNR and CDR2 FQNEAQ (reference sequence). Between the trimmed V and J ends, which lost 2 bases and 1 base, there was a span of 11 bases. CDR3 sequence reads: CASSLFIGENTEAFF. DNA for the CDR3: TGTGCCAGCAGCTTATTTATAGGAGAGAACACTGAAGCTTTCTTT.

This clone has just a few counts. The chain uses TRBV12-3 or TRBV12-4 and TRBJ2-2; 8 bases are shared with TRBD2. V lost 6 bases to trimming and J lost 6 bases; unmatched junction nucleotides: 3. The CDR3 runs 13 residues. In DNA form, the CDR3 reads TGTGCCAGCAGGGGACTAGTTTCCGGGGAGCTGTTTTTT. Protein sequence: CASRGLVSGELFF.

The rearrangement uses TRBV6-2 or TRBV6-3 and TRBJ1-6; 7 bases are a match to TRBD1. This CDR3 is 15 amino acids long. CDR1 is MNHEY and CDR2 is SVGEGT in the germline V gene. J lost 8 bases, V lost 4 bases, and 8 bases had no gene match. CDR3 in DNA: TGTGCCAGCAGTTCGACAGGGTTGATTGATTCACCCCTCCACTTT. Its translation: CASSSTGLIDSPLHF.

The J gene is TRBJ2-7, the V gene TRBV5-1; 7 positions agree with TRBD1. Germline V gives CDR1 SGHRS, CDR2 YFSETQ. The CDR3 is 12 residues long. V lost 0 bases, J lost 13 bases, and 7 bases stayed unmatched. The chain's CDR3 is CASSLGTGNRYF. CDR3 DNA: TGCGCCAGCAGCTTGGGGACAGGAAACCGTTACTTC.